Following are 6 T cell receptor beta chains from one sample sequenced in a study of technical replicates of blood from a few donors. The data were produced by immunoSEQ multiplex PCR, yet TCRdb's version contains in-frame clones alone and is incomplete. Altogether nearly 80,000 clones are present, 93% being singletons, with the ten largest covering 0.41%. Sequencing was carried out using T cells isolated from PBMCs. These receptors came from a human donor in good health.

The chain is built from TRBV7-3 and TRBJ2-3; possible D gene TRBD2, 6 bases. Trimming stripped 1 base from V and 8 bases from J, with 19 bases between. This CDR3 is 16 amino acids long. Germline V gene sequence: CDR1 SGHTA, CDR2 FQGTGA. Here the CDR3 reads CASSLSGARDHGTQYF. In DNA form, the CDR3 reads TGTGCCAGCAGCTTAAGCGGGGCTCGAGACCACGGTACGCAGTATTTT.

The CDR3 nucleotides are TGTGCCAGCAGCTTGTTTAACGAGCAGTACTTC. Amino acids: CASSLFNEQYF. The chain links TRBV5-6 to TRBJ2-7; D remains unclear. This CDR3 has 11 residues. Trimming shortened V by 1 base and J by 5 bases, and 4 bases separated the two germline ends. Germline V gene sequence: CDR1 SGHDT, CDR2 YYEEEE.

The chain combines TRBV28 with TRBJ2-7; D perhaps matches TRBD1 (5 bases). Per germline, CDR1 MDHEN and CDR2 SYDVKM. With 5 bases removed from V and 4 bases from J, the gap between germline ends came to 9 bases. There are 12 residues in the CDR3. As DNA, the CDR3 is TGTGCCAGCAGTCCGACAGTATACGAGCAGTACTTC. Translating gives CASSPTVYEQYF.

The chain couples TRBV7-2 to TRBJ1-1; 11 bases map to TRBD1. With V trimmed by 3 bases and J by 4 bases, 4 bases remained unmatched. The germline gives CDR1 SGHTA, CDR2 FQGNSA. The CDR3 totals 15 residues. The CDR3 sequence: CASSFPGQGGTEAFF. CDR3 bases: TGTGCCAGCAGCTTTCCGGGACAGGGGGGCACTGAAGCTTTCTTT.

The rearrangement links TRBV7-9 to TRBJ2-7; D is undetermined. V was trimmed by 0 bases and J by 2 bases, leaving 2 bases between them. This CDR3 region has 12 residues. CDR1 is SEHNR, CDR2 FQNEAQ, per germline (reference sequence). In DNA form, the CDR3 reads TGTGCCAGCAGCTTAGCCGCCTACGAGCAGTACTTC. This sequence encodes CASSLAAYEQYF.

Only one count was recorded for this clone. This chain joins TRBV7-2 and TRBJ1-5; D is unresolved. V was trimmed by 1 base and J by 5 bases, leaving 12 bases between them. This CDR3 has 15 residues. Germline V gives CDR1 SGHTA, CDR2 FQGNSA. CDR3 protein: CASSLVSAEDQPQHF. The CDR3 DNA is TGTGCCAGCAGCTTAGTTTCTGCTGAGGATCAGCCCCAGCATTTT.